A single sample is the source of the 9 T cell receptor beta chains below, sequenced in a study of early T cells in non-severe SARS-CoV-2 infection. In TCRdb, the 5' RACE reads were re-called with MiXCR into one record per CDR3 protein. The sample includes about 63,000 distinct CDR3 sequences, over 10% seen only once; the top ten take less than 6%. The source material was whole blood. These receptors came from an adult who was a healthcare worker with PCR-confirmed SARS-CoV-2 infection or an uninfected control (not recorded which).

This clonotype was counted ten times or more. V is TRBV21-1 and J is TRBJ1-1. TRBV21-1 is classified as a pseudogene. The CDR3 covers 15 residues. Here the CDR3 reads CASSKVGRLNTEAFF. The CDR3 DNA follows: TGTGCCAGCAGCAAAGTGGGCAGGTTGAACACTGAAGCTTTCTTT.

This clonotype was observed many times. The chain carries TRBV6-5 and TRBJ1-2; 7 positions match TRBD1. This CDR3 contains 14 residues. The V and J ends lost 5 bases and 3 bases, in that order; junction bases with no gene match: 6. CDR1 MNHEY and CDR2 SVGAGI come from the germline V gene. The CDR3 DNA follows: TGTGCCAGCAGTGAAAGCACAGGGGACTATGGCTACACCTTC. It translates to CASSESTGDYGYTF.

This clonotype was counted at least ten times. The V and J genes are TRBV5-1 and TRBJ1-1; D remains unclear. Trimming shortened V by 0 bases and J by 4 bases, and 13 bases separated the two germline ends. This CDR3 contains 15 residues. From germline, CDR1 is SGHRS and CDR2 YFSETQ. CDR3: CASSLEQPAGTEAFF. The CDR3 DNA follows: TGCGCCAGCAGCTTGGAGCAGCCCGCGGGCACTGAAGCTTTCTTT.

This clonotype was observed at least ten times. This chain joins TRBV7-8 and TRBJ2-4, with 8 bases fitting TRBD1. V trimming: 5 bases; J trimming: 0 bases; junction bases outside the gene matches: 6. This CDR3 has 16 residues. Germline V gene sequence: CDR1 SGHVS, CDR2 FQNEAQ. The chain's CDR3 is CASSVQGALAKNIQYF. CDR3 in DNA: TGTGCCAGCAGCGTGCAGGGGGCCCTAGCCAAAAACATTCAGTACTTC.

The V gene is TRBV6-1, the J gene TRBJ2-4, with D tentatively TRBD1 (6 bases). The CDR3 is made up of 13 amino acids. Per the germline V gene, CDR1 is MNHNS and CDR2 is SASEGT. Trimming stripped 2 bases from V and 7 bases from J, with 9 bases between. The CDR3 protein is CASSESQGNIQYF. In DNA, the CDR3 is TGTGCCAGCAGTGAATCGCAGGGGAACATTCAGTACTTC.

This clonotype has ten or more counts. The J gene is TRBJ1-4, the V gene TRBV5-6; possibly TRBD1 for D (5 bases). CDR3 length: 15 amino acids. The V end lost 4 bases, the J end lost 3 bases, and 13 bases lay between the germline ends. Germline V gives CDR1 SGHDT, CDR2 YYEEEE. The DNA for the CDR3 is TGTGCCAGCAGCCTCTCGGTGGGGCCTAATGAAAAACTGTTTTTT. Translated: CASSLSVGPNEKLFF.

This clonotype was counted many times. The J gene is TRBJ2-3, the V gene TRBV3-1; TRBD2 matches 9 bases. The trim removed 0 bases at V and 4 bases at J, leaving 8 bases unmatched. Germline CDR1 reads LGHDT; CDR2 reads YNNKEL (reference sequence). This CDR3 region has 17 residues. The CDR3 loop is CASSQDAGGGAADTQYF. In DNA form, the CDR3 reads TGTGCCAGCAGCCAAGATGCGGGCGGGGGGGCCGCAGATACGCAGTATTTT.

This clonotype was counted ten times or more. The rearrangement links TRBV6-5 to TRBJ2-7; D perhaps matches TRBD2 (5 bases). Germline V lookup: CDR1 MNHEY, CDR2 SVGAGI. The CDR3 loop spans 18 amino acids. V was clipped by 0 bases and J by 3 bases, with 21 bases between them. CDR3 region: CASSYSSGSGKNRYEQYF. In DNA, the CDR3 is TGTGCCAGCAGTTACTCTTCTGGGAGCGGTAAAAACCGCTACGAGCAGTACTTC.

This clonotype came up many times. The rearrangement joins TRBV6-2 or TRBV6-3 to TRBJ1-5; a possible D gene is TRBD1 (5 bases). CDR1 and CDR2 from the germline V gene are MNHEY and SVGEGT. CDR3 length: 17 amino acids. V shed 5 bases and J shed 6 bases, with 23 bases lying between them. CDR3 region: CASSRRTAGVSRQPQHF. The CDR3 coding sequence is TGTGCCAGCAGTCGTCGGACGGCGGGGGTTTCACGTCAGCCCCAGCATTTT.